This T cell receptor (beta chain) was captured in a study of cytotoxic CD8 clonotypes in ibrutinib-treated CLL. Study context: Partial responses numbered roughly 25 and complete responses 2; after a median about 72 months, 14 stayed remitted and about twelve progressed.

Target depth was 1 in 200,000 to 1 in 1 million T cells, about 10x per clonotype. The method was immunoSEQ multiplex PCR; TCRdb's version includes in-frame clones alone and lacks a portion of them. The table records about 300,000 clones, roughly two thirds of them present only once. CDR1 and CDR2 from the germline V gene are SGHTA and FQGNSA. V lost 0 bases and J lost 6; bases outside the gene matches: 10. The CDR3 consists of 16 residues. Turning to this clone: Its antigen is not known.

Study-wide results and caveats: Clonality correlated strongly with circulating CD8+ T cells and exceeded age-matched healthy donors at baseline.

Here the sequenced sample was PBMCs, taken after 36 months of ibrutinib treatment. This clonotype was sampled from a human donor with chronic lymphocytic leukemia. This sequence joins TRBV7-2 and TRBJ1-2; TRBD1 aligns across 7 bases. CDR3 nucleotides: TGTGCCAGCAGCTTAGCTTGGCGCAGGGGGGAGGATGGCTACACCTTC. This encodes CASSLAWRRGEDGYTF. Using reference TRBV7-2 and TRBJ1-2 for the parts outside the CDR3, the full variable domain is GAGVSQSPSNKVTEKGKDVELRCDPISGHTALYWYRQSLGQGLEFLIYFQGNSAPDKSGLPSDRFSAERTGGSVSTLTIQRTQQEDSAVYLCASSLAWRRGEDGYTFGSGTRLTVV.